This T cell receptor beta chain was found in a study of T cells in Graves' hyperthyroidism and ophthalmopathy. Study-wide findings and caveats: Most expanded thyroid clonotypes above 0.001 recurred in blood.

TCR beta CDR3 sequences were amplified from RNA transcripts. The HTBI primer set was used in a first-round RT-PCR of the TCR CDR3. One entry per CDR3 protein results from TCRdb running MiXCR on the multiplex PCR reads. The table records around 600,000 distinct CDR3 sequences, roughly a sixth of them present only once. The CDR3 spans 18 residues. The V segment lost 4 bases and the J segment 3 bases; nucleotides outside the gene matches: 15. The germline V gene encodes CDR1 LGHNA and CDR2 YNFKEQ. Clinical Activity Scores of at least 3, NOSPECS grades of at least 4 and durations under 3 months characterized ophthalmopathy patients. On the basis of clinical symptoms, serum thyroxine and TRAb, thyroid ultrasound and orbital computed tomography, diagnoses were made. The authors obtained PBMCs from over 8.5 ml of fresh peripheral blood. Comment on this clonotype: The antigen remains undetermined.

The TCR comes from a woman in her thirties or forties with Graves' ophthalmopathy. This sequence joins TRBV4-2 and TRBJ1-5; 7 nucleotides agree with TRBD1. Material: blood. The CDR3 DNA is TGTGCCAGCAGCCGATATCTCCGGGACAGTCAAAACAATCAGCCCCAGCATTTT. Translated: CASSRYLRDSQNNQPQHF.